The clone carrying this T cell receptor (beta chain) appeared a few times. Its antigen is as yet unknown. Using its own MiXCR run on the reads, TCRdb lists one record per CDR3 protein. The sample holds about 500,000 distinct CDR3 sequences, 30% to 35% seen once. This sample was taken from a study of T cell repertoires in cytomegalovirus infection. Study overall: TCR beta signatures that were public indicated CMV infection and matching HLA type.

Germline CDR1 reads MNHNY; CDR2 reads SVGAGI (reference sequence). V was pared by 4 bases and J by 8 bases, with 14 bases between. The CDR3 is 14 amino acids. The genes are TRBV6-6 and TRBJ1-4; D not certain. This clonotype originated in a human donor in good health (CMV status not recorded). Some clones in this sample may be carry-over from other donors' samples. The sequences come from cultured PBMCs, collected from culture after CMV antigen stimulation. CDR3 region: CASSSARKSEKLFF. The CDR3 DNA reads as TGTGCCAGCAGTTCTGCTAGGAAGTCGGAAAAACTGTTTTTT.